These 24 T cell receptor beta chains were sequenced from one sample in a study of CD4+ T cells in melanoma. The assay was immunoSEQ multiplex PCR, and TCRdb's table has in-frame clones only and misses some. The sample lists 15,000 to 20,000 clones; over 70% were seen once. The sequenced sample consisted of cells from a culture (not recorded whether cultured in vitro). All receptors derive from a human donor with melanoma.

The count of this clone is one. This sequence joins TRBV5-1 and TRBJ2-3; D perhaps matches TRBD2 (5 bases). The V gene lost 0 bases and the J gene lost 4 bases, with 12 bases spanning the gap. The CDR3 has 15 residues. CDR1 is SGHRS and CDR2 is YFSETQ in the germline V gene. The CDR3 protein is CASSLANTGSDTQYF. DNA of the CDR3: TGCGCCAGCAGCTTGGCCAATACGGGGTCAGATACGCAGTATTTT. The variable domain in full, completed from reference TRBV5-1 and TRBJ2-3, reads KAGVTQTPRYLIKTRGQQVTLSCSPISGHRSVSWYQQTPGQGLQFLFEYFSETQRNKGNFPGRFSGRQFSNSRSEMNVSTLELGDSALYLCASSLANTGSDTQYFGPGTRLTVL.

This chain joins TRBV4-1 and TRBJ1-1, with D perhaps TRBD1 (5 bases). This CDR3 comprises 14 residues. Germline V CDR1 and CDR2: MGHRA, YSYEKL. V was clipped by 0 bases and J by 5 bases, with 10 bases between them. The CDR3 region has the DNA TGCGCCAGCAGCCAAGAAAAGGGGCGGACTGAAGCTTTCTTT. Its protein product is CASSQEKGRTEAFF.

The genes are TRBV6-5 and TRBJ2-1; 8 bases align to TRBD2. Germline lookup yields CDR1 MNHEY and CDR2 SVGAGI. This CDR3 contains 15 residues. The V segment lost 2 bases and the J segment 9 bases; nucleotides outside the gene matches: 9. The CDR3, as DNA: TGTGCCAGCAGTTACGTGGGGCGGGGGGCAGGTGAGCAGTTCTTC. It yields the protein CASSYVGRGAGEQFF.

The CDR3: CASSDRGNTIYF. The CDR3 DNA reads TGTGCCAGCAGTGACCGGGGAAACACCATATATTTT. The V gene is TRBV2, the J gene TRBJ1-3, with D uncertain. The CDR3 totals 12 residues. Germline CDR1 and CDR2: SNHLY and FYNNEI. The V end lost 3 bases, the J end lost 4 bases, and 4 bases lay between the germline ends.

The V and J genes are TRBV5-1 and TRBJ2-2, with D perhaps matching TRBD2 (5 bases). Trimming shortened V by 6 bases and J by 3 bases, and 18 bases separated the two germline ends. Germline V CDR1 and CDR2: SGHRS, YFSETQ. The CDR3 runs to 16 residues. CDR3 nucleotide sequence: TGCGCCAGCACCCGGTCATCGGGGTGGTACACCGGGGAGCTGTTTTTT. Translating it yields CASTRSSGWYTGELFF.

The V call is TRBV18, the J call TRBJ2-5, with D possibly TRBD1 on 5 matching bases. The CDR3 is 15 amino acids. The V gene's germline CDR1 is KGHSH and CDR2 LQKENI. The ends were cut back, 3 bases at V and 1 base at J, with 12 bases in the middle. DNA for the CDR3: TGTGCCAGCTCACCGAACCGACAGAGCCAAGAGACCCAGTACTTC. Amino acid sequence: CASSPNRQSQETQYF.

This clone was picked up one time. The rearrangement joins TRBV29-1 to TRBJ2-1; D is tentatively TRBD1 or TRBD2 (6 bases each). Trimming took 3 bases from V and 10 from J, leaving 16 bases between them. The CDR3 is made up of 13 amino acids. Germline CDR1 is SQVTM and CDR2 is ANQGSEA. CDR3: CSVDRGAGSEQFF. In DNA, the CDR3 is TGCAGCGTTGATAGGGGGGCAGGGTCGGAGCAGTTCTTC.

This clone showed up just a few times. The J gene is TRBJ1-6, the V gene TRBV12-5, with D hard to call. The length of the CDR3 is 13 residues. Trimming removed 1 base at V and 16 bases at J, with 14 bases between. The germline V gene encodes CDR1 LGHNT and CDR2 FRNRAP. In DNA form, the CDR3 reads TGTGCTAGTGGTTTGGAAGAGAGGTCCCCACTCCACTTT. It encodes CASGLEERSPLHF.

CDR3 nucleotides: TGCGCCAGCAGTGAGCGGGGGCGCACCGAGCAGTACTTC. It encodes CASSERGRTEQYF. The V gene is TRBV10-2, the J gene TRBJ2-7, with D possibly called TRBD1 or TRBD2 (6 bases each). This CDR3 has 13 amino acids. The V end was cut by 2 bases, the J end by 6 bases, with 11 bases between. The V gene's germline CDR1 is WSHSY and CDR2 SAAADI.

The chain has TRBV30 and TRBJ1-5, with D unclear. Germline lookup yields CDR1 GTSNPN and CDR2 SVGIG (reference sequence). The CDR3 has 13 residues. The V and J ends lost 2 bases and 2 bases respectively, with 7 bases between them. The CDR3 DNA sequence: TGTGCCTGGAGTCCCGGGGGCAATCAGCCCCAGCATTTT. Protein sequence: CAWSPGGNQPQHF.

The J gene is TRBJ1-1, the V gene TRBV5-1, with 7 bases matching TRBD1. Germline V gene lookup returns CDR1 SGHRS and CDR2 YFSETQ. The CDR3 length is 14 residues. V shed 8 bases and J 3 bases; nucleotides not matched to a gene: 10. The CDR3 bases are TGCGCCAGTCGGCACGACAGGGACCACACTGAAGCTTTCTTT. Translating gives CASRHDRDHTEAFF. The complete variable domain, with remaining parts taken from reference TRBV5-1 and TRBJ1-1, reads KAGVTQTPRYLIKTRGQQVTLSCSPISGHRSVSWYQQTPGQGLQFLFEYFSETQRNKGNFPGRFSGRQFSNSRSEMNVSTLELGDSALYLCASRHDRDHTEAFFGQGTRLTVV.

V usage is TRBV6-6 and J usage is TRBJ2-7, with TRBD1 matching 8 bases. This CDR3 spans 13 amino acids. Germline values: CDR1 MNHNY, CDR2 SVGAGI (reference sequence). Trimming removed 10 bases from V and 3 bases from J; junction bases left unmatched: 8. The CDR3 sequence is CATQGQANYEQYF. The DNA of the CDR3 is TGTGCCACCCAGGGACAGGCGAACTACGAGCAGTACTTC.

V is TRBV6-1 and J is TRBJ1-4; D remains ambiguous. The V gene's germline CDR1 is MNHNS and CDR2 SASEGT. The V and J ends lost 2 bases and 8 bases respectively, with 15 bases between them. The CDR3 consists of 15 residues. The CDR3 sequence is CASSENRAKREKLFF. In DNA form, the CDR3 reads TGTGCCAGCAGTGAAAATCGAGCCAAAAGGGAAAAACTGTTTTTT.

The CDR3 here is CASMAFRAFDTEAFF. CDR3 nucleotides: TGTGCCAGCATGGCTTTCCGGGCGTTTGACACTGAAGCTTTCTTT. The chain employs TRBV6-1 and TRBJ1-1; no clear D. This CDR3 spans 15 amino acids. Germline V gene sequence: CDR1 MNHNS, CDR2 SASEGT. V lost 7 bases, J lost 3 bases, and 18 bases lay in between.

The CDR3 reads CAIIQGPHSYEQYF. For the CDR3, the DNA is TGTGCCATCATACAGGGTCCCCACTCCTACGAGCAGTACTTC. This rearrangement joins TRBV10-3 to TRBJ2-7; D might be TRBD1 (6 bases). Trimming cost V 7 bases and J 0 bases, with 13 bases left between them. The CDR3 runs 14 residues. The germline V gene encodes CDR1 ENHRY and CDR2 SYGVKD.

J is TRBJ1-5 and V is TRBV10-3; weak D call: TRBD1 (5 bases). The germline V gene has CDR1 ENHRY and CDR2 SYGVKD. V shed 5 bases and J shed 1 base, with 12 bases lying between them. The length of the CDR3 is 15 residues. The CDR3 bases are TGTGCCATCAGTCCCGGGGGGGTGAGCAATCAGCCCCAGCATTTT. Protein sequence: CAISPGGVSNQPQHF.

The rearrangement links TRBV10-2 to TRBJ1-5, with no clear D. V lost 4 bases to trimming and J lost 7 bases, with 8 bases between them. The CDR3 consists of 12 residues. Per the germline V gene, CDR1 is WSHSY and CDR2 is SAAADI. The CDR3 sequence is CASSVEGQPQHF. DNA of the CDR3: TGCGCCAGCAGTGTCGAGGGCCAGCCCCAGCATTTT.

The genes are TRBV2 and TRBJ1-5; D gene uncertain. The J call may be incorrect, as the DNA end agrees better with TRBJ2-3. Germline V gene lookup returns CDR1 SNHLY and CDR2 FYNNEI. The CDR3 has 14 residues. In DNA form, the CDR3 reads TGTGCCAGGTCCACTACCGGGTCCAATCAGCCCCAGTATTTT. Its protein product is CARSTTGSNQPQYF.

The V call is TRBV6-6, the J call TRBJ1-1, with TRBD1 matching 7 bases. Unmatched junction bases numbered 3, after V lost 2 bases and J lost 6 bases. Germline-derived CDR1 and CDR2 are MNHNY and SVGAGI (reference sequence). The CDR3 spans 13 residues. The CDR3 region is CASSYRDRAEAFF. The CDR3 coding sequence is TGTGCCAGCAGTTACCGAGACAGGGCTGAAGCTTTCTTT.

The V call is TRBV5-1, the J call TRBJ2-5; 11 bases map to TRBD2. Per the germline V gene, CDR1 is SGHRS and CDR2 is YFSETQ. The CDR3 extends over 15 amino acids. V gave up 2 bases and J gave up 2 bases; unmatched junction bases: 2. The CDR3 reads CASSFLAGGQETQYF. Here the CDR3 DNA reads TGCGCCAGCAGCTTTCTAGCGGGGGGTCAAGAGACCCAGTACTTC.

The chain recombines TRBV2 with TRBJ2-7; 13 bases are shared with TRBD2. Germline assignment: CDR1 SNHLY and CDR2 FYNNEI. Losses at the gene ends were 6 bases for V and 1 base for J; bases not matched to a gene: 3. This CDR3 region has 15 residues. The CDR3 sequence is CASRETSGGSYEQYF. The CDR3 DNA follows: TGTGCCAGCAGAGAGACTAGCGGGGGGTCCTACGAGCAGTACTTC.

The chain recombines TRBV6-5 with TRBJ2-2; TRBD1 matches 9 bases. The V and J ends lost 6 bases and 4 bases, in that order; junction bases with no gene match: 3. The CDR3 length is 14 residues. The germline V gene encodes CDR1 MNHEY and CDR2 SVGAGI. Written as DNA, the CDR3 is TGTGCCAGCAGAAGGACAGGGGTCACCGGGGAGCTGTTTTTT. It specifies CASRRTGVTGELFF.

This clone has a single count. The chain is built from TRBV5-4 and TRBJ1-2; D perhaps matches TRBD1 (5 bases). V was clipped by 5 bases and J by 4 bases, with 21 bases between them. The germline V gene encodes CDR1 SGHNT and CDR2 YYREEE (reference sequence). The CDR3 spans 16 residues. This CDR3 is CASRGRVVGEAYGYTF. Written as DNA, the CDR3 is TGTGCCAGCAGGGGGCGCGTCGTGGGGGAGGCCTATGGCTACACCTTC.

The chain recombines TRBV27 with TRBJ1-4; TRBD1 matches at 7 bases. With V trimmed by 6 bases and J by 7 bases, 8 bases remained unmatched. Germline assignment: CDR1 MNHEY and CDR2 SMNVEV (reference sequence). CDR3 length: 14 residues. The CDR3 DNA follows: TGTGCCAGCAGACTAACAGGGGCGAGTGAAAAACTGTTTTTT. Amino acid sequence: CASRLTGASEKLFF. Complete variable domain (other parts from reference TRBV27 and TRBJ1-4): EAQVTQNPRYLITVTGKKLTVTCSQNMNHEYMSWYRQDPGLGLRQIYYSMNVEVTDKGDVPEGYKVSRKEKRNFPLILESPSPNQTSLYFCASRLTGASEKLFFGSGTQLSVL.